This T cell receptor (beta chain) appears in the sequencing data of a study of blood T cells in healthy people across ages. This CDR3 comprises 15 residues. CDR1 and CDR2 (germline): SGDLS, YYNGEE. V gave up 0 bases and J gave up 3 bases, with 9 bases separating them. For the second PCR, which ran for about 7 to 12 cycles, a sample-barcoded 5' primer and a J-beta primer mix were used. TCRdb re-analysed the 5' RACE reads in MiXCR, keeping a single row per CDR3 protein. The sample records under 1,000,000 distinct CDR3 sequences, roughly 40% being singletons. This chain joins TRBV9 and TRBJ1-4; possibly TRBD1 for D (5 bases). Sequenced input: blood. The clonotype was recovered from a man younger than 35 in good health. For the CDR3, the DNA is TGTGCCAGCAGCGTAGGTGGACAAGCTAATGAAAAACTGTTTTTT. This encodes CASSVGGQANEKLFF. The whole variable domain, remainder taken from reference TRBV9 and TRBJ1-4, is DSGVTQTPKHLITATGQRVTLRCSPRSGDLSVYWYQQSLDQGLQFLIQYYNGEERAKGNILERFSAQQFPDLHSELNLSSLELGDSALYFCASSVGGQANEKLFFGSGTQLSVL.